The 32 T cell receptor beta chains reported below all come from one sample, sequenced in a study of low-dose radiotherapy and immunotherapy resistance in tumors. Using a constant-region primer together with a V-primer adapter, TCRs were subjected to about 18 PCR cycles of amplification. Using its own MiXCR run on the reads, TCRdb lists one record per CDR3 protein. The sample shows tens of thousands of distinct CDR3 sequences, 10% to 15% of them seen only once. Time point defined: before trial treatment. The sample here was PBMCs, taken before treatment. These receptors were taken from a female donor with ovarian cancer.

As for this clonotype: With only one base between it and a far larger clone, this is likely a read error. The chain carries TRBV6-5 and TRBJ1-5, with 7 bases aligning to TRBD1. CDR3 length: 14 amino acids. The germline CDR1 and CDR2 sequences are MNHEY and SVGAGI. The CDR3 loop reads CTSSETQGDQPQHF. The DNA for the CDR3 is TGTACCAGCAGTGAAACCCAGGGGGATCAGCCCCAGCATTTT.

This clonotype occurred many times. The chain is built from TRBV29-1 and TRBJ1-1; 12 bases align to TRBD1. The length of the CDR3 is 13 residues. The V and J ends lost 5 bases and 4 bases, in that order; junction bases with no gene match: 2. Germline CDR1 and CDR2: SQVTM and ANQGSEA. Here the CDR3 reads CSVTGQGATEAFF. The CDR3 DNA reads as TGCAGCGTTACGGGACAGGGGGCCACTGAAGCTTTCTTT.

This clonotype came up a few times. The CDR3 region is CASSFFRTSGYTDTQYF. The CDR3 DNA sequence: TGTGCCAGCAGCTTCTTCCGGACTAGCGGATACACAGATACGCAGTATTTT. V gene TRBV6-5 combines with J gene TRBJ2-3; 10 bases are a match to TRBD2. V trimming: 6 bases; J trimming: 2 bases; junction bases outside the gene matches: 11. The CDR3 has 17 residues. Per the germline V gene, CDR1 is MNHEY and CDR2 is SVGAGI.

The table lists this clonotype with many counts. This sequence joins TRBV10-3 and TRBJ2-3, with 7 bases that match TRBD2. The CDR3 sequence is 16 residues long. In germline, CDR1 is ENHRY, CDR2 SYGVKD. After removal of 0 bases from V and 1 base from J, the junction contained 4 bases not matched to a gene. CDR3 amino acids: CAISESLAGGTDTQYF. CDR3 nucleotide sequence: TGTGCCATCAGTGAGTCGCTGGCGGGGGGCACAGATACGCAGTATTTT.

This clonotype was recorded many times. The chain links TRBV7-3 to TRBJ2-3; D unclear. Per germline, CDR1 SGHTA and CDR2 FQGTGA. CDR3 length equals 15 residues. Trimming left V 4 bases short and J 4 bases short, with 15 bases between. The CDR3: CASSSSLGWADTQYF. DNA of the CDR3: TGTGCCAGCAGCTCTTCGCTAGGGTGGGCAGATACGCAGTATTTT.

This clonotype has a count of ten or more. V is TRBV6-5 and J is TRBJ2-7; the D gene is possibly TRBD2 (5 bases). CDR3 length: 14 amino acids. V shed 6 bases and J shed 7 bases, with 19 bases lying between them. Germline CDR1 and CDR2: MNHEY and SVGAGI. The CDR3 DNA reads as TGTGCCAGCAGATGGACGGAGGATCTGGGGGAGCAGTACTTC. It encodes CASRWTEDLGEQYF.

This clonotype was found many times. V is TRBV2 and J is TRBJ1-2; D not resolved. The CDR3 covers 14 residues. The V gene's germline CDR1 is SNHLY and CDR2 FYNNEI. V gave up 6 bases and J gave up 2 bases, with 13 bases separating them. DNA of the CDR3: TGTGCCAGCAGCGGGGTTTCGGGAAACTATGGCTACACCTTC. Its protein is CASSGVSGNYGYTF.

This clonotype came up many times. J is TRBJ2-1 and V is TRBV27; D is unclear. Trimming took off 3 bases at V and 0 bases at J, with 3 bases between the two ends. The CDR3 runs to 13 residues. CDR1 is MNHEY and CDR2 is SMNVEV in the germline V gene (reference sequence). CDR3 bases: TGTGCCAGCAGTTTGCCCTCCTACAATGAGCAGTTCTTC. Translating it yields CASSLPSYNEQFF.

This clonotype was seen ten or more times. V usage is TRBV7-8 and J usage is TRBJ1-5; D remains unclear. Per germline, CDR1 SGHVS and CDR2 FQNEAQ. The CDR3 runs 13 residues. With 0 bases removed from V and 9 bases from J, the gap between germline ends came to 9 bases. CDR3 protein: CASSLAFARPQHF. The CDR3 DNA reads as TGTGCCAGCAGCTTAGCGTTTGCGAGGCCCCAGCATTTT.

This clonotype came up many times. This chain joins TRBV12-3 or TRBV12-4 and TRBJ2-2; 9 nucleotides match TRBD2. V shed 4 bases and J 6 bases; nucleotides not matched to a gene: 9. CDR3 length: 16 amino acids. The CDR3 reads CASSSPPGGGAGELFF. The CDR3 DNA reads TGTGCCAGCAGTTCCCCTCCGGGCGGGGGGGCCGGGGAGCTGTTTTTT.

V usage is TRBV28 and J usage is TRBJ2-7; TRBD1 agrees at 10 bases. Germline V CDR1 and CDR2: MDHEN, SYDVKM. The CDR3 is made up of 15 amino acids. Trimming removed 6 bases from V and 7 bases from J; junction bases left unmatched: 12. The CDR3 loop is CASSLTGTGVKEQYF. The CDR3 nucleotides read TGTGCCAGCAGCCTCACCGGGACAGGGGTTAAAGAGCAGTACTTC.

This clonotype was seen repeatedly, ten times or more. The J gene is TRBJ1-1, the V gene TRBV3-1; possibly TRBD1 for D (5 bases). This CDR3 region has 14 residues. The V gene lost 3 bases and the J gene lost 0 bases, with 8 bases spanning the gap. Germline loops: CDR1 LGHDT, CDR2 YNNKEL (reference sequence). CDR3 amino acids: CASSHGTVNTEAFF. As DNA, the CDR3 is TGTGCCAGCAGCCACGGGACCGTGAACACTGAAGCTTTCTTT.

This clonotype was seen at least ten times. The chain has TRBV6-1 and TRBJ2-7; 7 bases fit TRBD1. The V segment lost 2 bases and the J segment 2 bases; nucleotides outside the gene matches: 6. The CDR3 covers 15 residues. Germline assignment: CDR1 MNHNS and CDR2 SASEGT. The CDR3: CASSELSGQPYEQYF. The CDR3 DNA sequence: TGTGCCAGCAGTGAACTTTCGGGACAGCCCTACGAGCAGTACTTC.

This clonotype appeared many times. The V gene is TRBV18, the J gene TRBJ1-4; no clear D. The CDR3 runs to 14 residues. Between the trimmed V and J ends, which lost 2 bases and 5 bases, there was a span of 9 bases. The germline gives CDR1 KGHSH, CDR2 LQKENI. Here the CDR3 reads CASSPGGRNEKLFF. DNA of the CDR3: TGTGCCAGCTCACCAGGCGGGCGGAATGAAAAACTGTTTTTT.

Many counts were recorded for this clonotype. The chain combines TRBV12-3 or TRBV12-4 with TRBJ2-5; D ambiguous. Trimming took 4 bases from V and 2 from J, leaving 14 bases between them. The CDR3 extends over 15 amino acids. CDR3 sequence (DNA): TGTGCCAGCAGTTCCCGGACCCCCCTACAAGAGACCCAGTACTTC. It is translated as CASSSRTPLQETQYF.

This clonotype was seen a handful of times. The chain carries TRBV5-1 and TRBJ2-2; D possibly matches TRBD1 or TRBD2 (5 bases each). The CDR3 is 15 residues long. V lost 4 bases, J lost 0 bases, and 10 bases lay in between. Looked up from germline, CDR1 is SGHRS and CDR2 is YFSETQ. In DNA form, the CDR3 reads TGCGCCAGCAGCGCCGGGACGGCGAACACCGGGGAGCTGTTTTTT. Translation gives CASSAGTANTGELFF. The variable domain in full, with the rest retrieved from reference TRBV5-1 and TRBJ2-2, is KAGVTQTPRYLIKTRGQQVTLSCSPISGHRSVSWYQQTPGQGLQFLFEYFSETQRNKGNFPGRFSGRQFSNSRSEMNVSTLELGDSALYLCASSAGTANTGELFFGEGSRLTVL.

This clonotype was picked up many times. This sequence joins TRBV7-8 and TRBJ2-3; TRBD2 aligns across 7 bases. The V and J ends lost 3 bases and 4 bases, in that order; junction bases with no gene match: 7. The CDR3 runs to 15 residues. Germline CDR1 reads SGHVS; CDR2 reads FQNEAQ. CDR3 loop: CASSLTSSPSDTQYF. CDR3 nucleotides: TGTGCCAGCAGCTTGACTAGCTCTCCTTCAGATACGCAGTATTTT.

V is TRBV5-1 and J is TRBJ1-1; D perhaps matches TRBD1 (5 bases). The V end lost 1 base, the J end lost 4 bases, and 11 bases lay between the germline ends. The CDR3 sequence is 14 residues long. Germline V lookup: CDR1 SGHRS, CDR2 YFSETQ. The CDR3 sequence: CASSLKGYGTEAFF. For the CDR3, the DNA is TGCGCCAGCAGCTTGAAGGGGTATGGCACTGAAGCTTTCTTT.

This clonotype occurred a few times. The chain has TRBV3-1 and TRBJ2-1; D remains ambiguous. Trimming removed 1 base from V and 7 bases from J, with 5 bases in between. This CDR3 region has 12 residues. Germline CDR1 reads LGHDT; CDR2 reads YNNKEL (reference sequence). CDR3 sequence (DNA): TGTGCCAGCAGCCAAGTCAATAATGAGCAGTTCTTC. Translated, it gives CASSQVNNEQFF.

The table lists this clonotype with many counts. The chain carries TRBV5-1 and TRBJ1-1, with 7 positions matching TRBD1. Germline CDR1 reads SGHRS; CDR2 reads YFSETQ. The CDR3 is 17 amino acids. The J segment lost 0 bases and the V segment lost 0 bases, leaving 8 bases of the junction unmatched. DNA for the CDR3: TGCGCCAGCAGCTTGGTATTTGGACAGGTCATGAACACTGAAGCTTTCTTT. This encodes CASSLVFGQVMNTEAFF.

This clonotype was seen ten or more times. The chain carries TRBV30 and TRBJ2-3; D gene unclear. The CDR3 is made up of 12 amino acids. Germline V gene lookup returns CDR1 GTSNPN and CDR2 SVGIG (reference sequence). V lost 0 bases, J lost 8 bases, and 9 bases lay in between. This chain's CDR3 is CAWSVPPGTQYF. DNA for the CDR3: TGTGCCTGGAGTGTTCCACCCGGTACGCAGTATTTT.

In this sample, this clonotype turned up many times. This chain uses TRBV28 with TRBJ2-7, with 8 nucleotides matching TRBD2. Germline loops: CDR1 MDHEN, CDR2 SYDVKM. After removal of 7 bases from V and 7 bases from J, the junction contained 12 bases not matched to a gene. The CDR3 runs to 14 residues. The CDR3, as DNA: TGTGCCAGCATTTCCCCGGGAGGGCCTCGGGAGCAGTACTTC. Amino acid sequence: CASISPGGPREQYF.

About this clonotype: A much larger clone differs from this one at a single base, so this may be a read error. V usage is TRBV7-2 and J usage is TRBJ2-1; D possibly corresponds to TRBD1 (6 bases). The germline V gene encodes CDR1 SGHTA and CDR2 FQGNSA. V was clipped by 3 bases and J by 10 bases, with 13 bases between them. The CDR3 runs to 13 residues. CDR3: CASSLDSSYEQFF. The DNA for the CDR3 is TGTGCCAGCAGCTTGGACAGCTCCTACGAGCAGTTCTTC.

This clonotype was found many times. This chain connects TRBV18 to TRBJ2-3; D might be TRBD1 or TRBD2, each matching 6 bases. Germline CDR1 is KGHSH and CDR2 is LQKENI. This CDR3 has 15 residues. Trimming stripped 0 bases from V and 1 base from J, with 8 bases between. As DNA, the CDR3 is TGTGCCAGCTCACCACCAAGGGGGGGCACAGATACGCAGTATTTT. It translates to CASSPPRGGTDTQYF.

This clonotype appeared many times. The chain uses TRBV29-1 and TRBJ1-3; D is ambiguous. Germline values: CDR1 SQVTM, CDR2 ANQGSEA. The CDR3 runs to 13 residues. With 3 bases removed from V and 0 bases from J, the gap between germline ends came to 6 bases. The CDR3 DNA reads as TGCAGCGTTGAGGGTCCCTCTGGAAACACCATATATTTT. Translation gives CSVEGPSGNTIYF.

This clonotype showed up many times. The chain links TRBV7-9 to TRBJ1-1; D may be TRBD1 (5 bases). The CDR3 is 14 amino acids. Looked up from germline, CDR1 is SEHNR and CDR2 is FQNEAQ (reference sequence). The V and J ends lost 3 bases and 5 bases respectively, with 13 bases between them. CDR3 region: CASSFFGGATEAFF. CDR3 nucleotide sequence: TGTGCCAGCAGCTTTTTCGGCGGGGCGACTGAAGCTTTCTTT. Together with reference TRBV7-9 and TRBJ1-1, the CDR3 gives the full variable domain: DTGVSQNPRHKITKRGQNVTFRCDPISEHNRLYWYRQTLGQGPEFLTYFQNEAQLEKSRLLSDRFSAERPKGSFSTLEIQRTEQGDSAMYLCASSFFGGATEAFFGQGTRLTVV.

This clonotype was counted a few times. It is likely a read error: a sequence one base away is far more abundant. The chain employs TRBV28 and TRBJ2-7; D perhaps matches TRBD2 (6 bases). Trimming shortened V by 3 bases and J by 7 bases, and 16 bases separated the two germline ends. Germline V gene lookup returns CDR1 MDHEN and CDR2 SYDVKM. This CDR3 has 14 amino acids. The CDR3 protein is CASSLGGLGNEQYF. The CDR3 bases are TGTGCCAGCAGTTTGGGGGGACTCGGGAATGAGCAGTACTTC.

Relative to its sample, this clonotype is medium-sized (0.01 to 0.1%). This rearrangement joins TRBV28 to TRBJ1-1, with D hard to call. This CDR3 spans 13 amino acids. The germline gives CDR1 MDHEN, CDR2 SYDVKM. Trimming cost V 7 bases and J 2 bases, with 11 bases left between them. CDR3 coding DNA: TGTGCCAGCACGTATCTAAAAAACACTGAAGCTTTCTTT. This codes for CASTYLKNTEAFF. Full variable domain (outside the CDR3, taken from reference TRBV28 and TRBJ1-1): DVKVTQSSRYLVKRTGEKVFLECVQDMDHENMFWYRQDPGLGLRLIYFSYDVKMKEKGDIPEGYSVSREKKERFSLILESASTNQTSMYLCASTYLKNTEAFFGQGTRLTVV.

For this clonotype: A far larger clone differs by one base, so this is likely a read error. The chain carries TRBV2 and TRBJ2-1, with D possibly matching TRBD2 (6 bases). This CDR3 comprises 15 residues. Per the germline V gene, CDR1 is SNHLY and CDR2 is FYNNEI. The ends were cut back, 8 bases at V and 10 bases at J, with 24 bases in the middle. The CDR3 sequence: CASSRMAGSSYEQFF. In nucleotides, the CDR3 is TGTGCCAGCTCTAGAATGGCGGGGAGCTCCTACGAGCAGTTCTTC.

This clonotype was detected ten times or more. The chain uses TRBV5-4 and TRBJ2-1; possibly TRBD2 for D (5 bases). Germline CDR1 SGHNT, CDR2 YYREEE (reference sequence). V lost 0 bases, J lost 4 bases, and 14 bases lay in between. The CDR3 has 16 residues. For the CDR3, the DNA is TGTGCCAGCAGCTTGGGTCCGGACTTAGAATACAATGAGCAGTTCTTC. Protein: CASSLGPDLEYNEQFF. Looking up the rest from reference TRBV5-4 and TRBJ2-1 gives the full variable domain: ETGVTQSPTHLIKTRGQQVTLRCSSQSGHNTVSWYQQALGQGPQFIFQYYREEENGRGNFPPRFSGLQFPNYSSELNVNALELDDSALYLCASSLGPDLEYNEQFFGPGTRLTVL.

For this clonotype: This likely traces to a read error, being one base from a far larger clone. The chain uses TRBV5-6 and TRBJ2-4, with 10 positions matching TRBD1. Germline assignment: CDR1 SGHDT and CDR2 YYEEEE. CDR3 length: 13 amino acids. V shed 3 bases and J 13 bases; nucleotides not matched to a gene: 7. The CDR3 coding sequence is TGTGCCAGCAGCTGGGACAGGGGTGGTGAGCAGTACTTC. Translation: CASSWDRGGEQYF.

This clonotype was detected many times. The chain links TRBV29-1 to TRBJ2-3; D unresolved. The CDR3 has 10 residues. The V gene lost 4 bases and the J gene lost 5 bases, with 4 bases spanning the gap. Germline V gene sequence: CDR1 SQVTM, CDR2 ANQGSEA. The CDR3 DNA is TGCAGCGTTGCCCGAGATACGCAGTATTTT. Its protein product is CSVARDTQYF.